Following are 17 T cell receptor beta chains from one sample sequenced in a study of CD8 T cells in ankylosing spondylitis. From the 5' RACE reads, TCRdb called clonotypes with MiXCR, one entry per CDR3 protein. The sample has roughly 130,000 distinct CDR3 sequences, roughly 13% seen once; the top ten hold around 3%. Sequencing was performed on blood, either unsorted or a sorted T cell fraction (not recorded which). Every receptor here comes from a female donor with ankylosing spondylitis or in good health (not recorded which).

This clonotype has just a few counts. The gene calls are TRBV5-1 and TRBJ2-2; 7 positions match TRBD2. Germline CDR1 reads SGHRS; CDR2 reads YFSETQ. V shed 3 bases, J shed 6 bases, and the junction held 11 bases outside the gene matches. This CDR3 contains 16 residues. The CDR3 DNA reads as TGCGCCAGCAGCTACGGAGGAGGGAGGGCCTCCGGGGAGCTGTTTTTT. It yields the protein CASSYGGGRASGELFF.

This clonotype was seen more than once but under ten times. The chain combines TRBV30 with TRBJ2-1; 12 bases align to TRBD2. The germline V gene encodes CDR1 GTSNPN and CDR2 SVGIG (reference sequence). The CDR3 length is 13 residues. The V gene end was trimmed by 4 bases and the J gene end by 6 bases; junction bases not matched to a gene: 1. CDR3: CAWKLAGGNEQFF. The CDR3 nucleotides are TGTGCCTGGAAACTAGCGGGAGGCAATGAGCAGTTCTTC.

Only one count was recorded for this clonotype. The chain carries TRBV29-1 and TRBJ1-2; 8 bases map to TRBD1. The CDR3 loop spans 11 amino acids. With V trimmed by 4 bases and J by 6 bases, 1 base remained unmatched. Per the germline V gene, CDR1 is SQVTM and CDR2 is ANQGSEA. CDR3 sequence: CSVGQGNGYTF. CDR3 nucleotide sequence: TGCAGCGTTGGACAGGGGAATGGCTACACCTTC.

Ten or more counts support this clonotype. J is TRBJ1-4 and V is TRBV6-5; D not certain. The CDR3 sequence is 11 residues long. CDR1 MNHEY and CDR2 SVGAGI come from the germline V gene. The V and J ends lost 6 bases and 8 bases respectively, with 7 bases between them. The CDR3 region is CASRGREKLFF. The DNA of the CDR3 is TGTGCCAGCAGGGGGAGGGAAAAACTGTTTTTT.

This clonotype has at least ten counts. This rearrangement joins TRBV20-1 to TRBJ1-5; TRBD1 might be the D (6 bases). With 0 bases removed from V and 2 bases from J, the gap between germline ends came to 14 bases. The CDR3 has 16 amino acids. Germline-derived CDR1 and CDR2 are DFQATT and SNEGSKA (reference sequence). The CDR3 DNA reads TGCAGTGCTAGAGATCCCCGAGGGGGTGGCAATCAGCCCCAGCATTTT. Amino acid sequence: CSARDPRGGGNQPQHF.

This clonotype was recorded many times. The CDR3, as DNA: TGTGCCAGCAGCCGCCTCAGGGAGGGCTACACCTTC. Translated: CASSRLREGYTF. The chain combines TRBV5-6 with TRBJ1-2, with a weak D call TRBD1 (5 bases). Germline loops: CDR1 SGHDT, CDR2 YYEEEE. Trimming cost V 4 bases and J 8 bases, with 12 bases left between them. This CDR3 comprises 12 residues.

This clonotype was observed many times. The J gene is TRBJ2-1, the V gene TRBV10-3; 7 bases fit TRBD2. After removal of 5 bases from V and 7 bases from J, the junction contained 14 bases not matched to a gene. The CDR3 is 16 residues long. The germline V gene encodes CDR1 ENHRY and CDR2 SYGVKD. The CDR3 loop reads CAISSSPAGVKNEQFF. For the CDR3, the DNA is TGTGCCATCAGTTCCTCTCCGGCGGGAGTTAAGAATGAGCAGTTCTTC.

This clonotype was counted a few times. The rearrangement links TRBV7-2 to TRBJ2-3; a possible D gene is TRBD2 (7 bases). CDR1 is SGHTA, CDR2 FQGNSA, per germline. The V and J ends lost 0 bases and 7 bases respectively, with 17 bases between them. The CDR3 has 16 amino acids. The DNA for the CDR3 is TGTGCCAGCAGCTTAGCTGGCGGGGGCGGTTTGAATACGCAGTATTTT. The encoded protein is CASSLAGGGGLNTQYF.

A few counts support this clonotype. The chain combines TRBV29-1 with TRBJ2-7, with D unclear. V dropped 5 bases and J dropped 0 bases, with 14 bases sitting between them. CDR1 is SQVTM and CDR2 is ANQGSEA in the germline V gene. There are 14 residues in the CDR3. Here the CDR3 reads CSVSQAAVSYEQYF. The DNA of the CDR3 is TGCAGCGTTTCTCAGGCAGCCGTCTCCTACGAGCAGTACTTC.

This clonotype occurred many times. The chain recombines TRBV5-1 with TRBJ2-1; 9 bases fit TRBD1. J lost 1 base, V lost 4 bases, and 3 bases had no gene match. Per the germline V gene, CDR1 is SGHRS and CDR2 is YFSETQ. The CDR3 totals 15 residues. In DNA form, the CDR3 reads TGCGCCAGCAGCCAGGACAGGGGTTCCTACAATGAGCAGTTCTTC. Protein product: CASSQDRGSYNEQFF. Full variable domain (remainder filled in from reference TRBV5-1 and TRBJ2-1): KAGVTQTPRYLIKTRGQQVTLSCSPISGHRSVSWYQQTPGQGLQFLFEYFSETQRNKGNFPGRFSGRQFSNSRSEMNVSTLELGDSALYLCASSQDRGSYNEQFFGPGTRLTVL.

This clonotype has only a few counts. This sequence joins TRBV28 and TRBJ2-1; 10 nucleotides line up with TRBD2. The CDR3 totals 13 residues. Germline-derived CDR1 and CDR2 are MDHEN and SYDVKM. V shed 5 bases and J 8 bases; nucleotides not matched to a gene: 3. The CDR3 here is CASSGLAVDEQFF. DNA for the CDR3: TGTGCCAGCAGTGGACTAGCGGTAGATGAGCAGTTCTTC.

This clonotype was detected a few times. This CDR3 is CASSQVLDRGGVKYNEQFF. The CDR3 bases are TGCGCCAGCAGCCAAGTCCTAGATAGGGGGGGAGTTAAGTACAATGAGCAGTTCTTC. The chain joins TRBV4-1 to TRBJ2-1; possible D gene TRBD2, 7 bases. V was pared by 1 base and J by 4 bases, with 23 bases between. The germline V gene encodes CDR1 MGHRA and CDR2 YSYEKL. The CDR3 sequence is 19 residues long.

This clonotype has at least ten counts. This chain joins TRBV9 and TRBJ2-1, with 9 positions matching TRBD2. From germline, CDR1 is SGDLS and CDR2 YYNGEE. CDR3 length: 16 residues. The V and J ends lost 3 bases and 4 bases, in that order; junction bases with no gene match: 8. This chain's CDR3 is CASSGGTLAGYNEQFF. The CDR3 DNA sequence: TGTGCCAGCAGCGGAGGAACGCTAGCGGGGTACAATGAGCAGTTCTTC.

This clonotype was recorded many times. The CDR3 coding sequence is TGTGCCACCGCACGGGGGGTTAATGAGCAGTTCTTC. Translating it yields CATARGVNEQFF. The V and J genes are TRBV6-5 and TRBJ2-1, with 7 bases aligning to TRBD2. V was clipped by 10 bases and J by 7 bases; unmatched bases: 7. The CDR3 consists of 12 residues. Germline V gene data show CDR1 as MNHEY and CDR2 as SVGAGI.

This chain joins TRBV30 and TRBJ2-3; D is possibly TRBD2 (5 bases). The CDR3 spans 14 residues. CDR1 and CDR2 from the germline V gene are GTSNPN and SVGIG (reference sequence). V dropped 3 bases and J dropped 0 bases, with 10 bases sitting between them. The CDR3 nucleotides are TGTGCCTGGAGCCCCGGGAAAAGCACAGATACGCAGTATTTT. Residues: CAWSPGKSTDTQYF.

This clonotype has ten or more counts. The gene calls are TRBV28 and TRBJ1-6; no clear D. V lost 3 bases, J lost 10 bases, and 7 bases lay in between. Germline CDR1 MDHEN, CDR2 SYDVKM. The CDR3 contains 12 residues. The CDR3: CASSFLNSPLHF. The CDR3 bases are TGTGCCAGCAGTTTTCTCAACTCACCCCTCCACTTT.

This clonotype was observed a handful of times. The CDR3 DNA sequence: TGCAGTGCTAGAGATGGACAGGACTATGGCTACACCTTC. This codes for CSARDGQDYGYTF. The chain has TRBV20-1 and TRBJ1-2; 7 nucleotides align to TRBD1. V trimming: 0 bases; J trimming: 3 bases; junction bases outside the gene matches: 1. The CDR3 loop spans 13 amino acids. CDR1 DFQATT and CDR2 SNEGSKA come from the germline V gene (reference sequence).